This note documents a single T cell receptor (beta chain) sequence. Its specific antigen is unknown. The sample holds no much larger clone one base away, and base qualities are not on file. Reading the germline V gene gives CDR1 MNHNS and CDR2 SASEGT. V is pruned by 2 bases and J by 0 bases, leaving 28 bases of the junction without a gene match. The CDR3, from cysteine to phenylalanine, totals 24 residues. Solely the CDR3 DNA is kept, with 72 bases framed from the first base. The study was a case-control design nested within a healthcare worker cohort in London, UK, with weekly nasopharyngeal swab PCR tests and blood sampling. Healthcare workers were enrolled in the week of the UK lockdown, from 23 to 31 March 2020, and were followed every week for up to roughly 15 weeks. Receptor amplification or capture employed 5' RACE. Sequenced on a NextSeq 500. To correct for sequencing error and PCR bias, the TCR library protocol tagged individual cDNA molecules with unique molecular identifiers. TCR alpha and beta chains were both sequenced, and the abundances of alpha and beta sequences in each sample were closely correlated with each other. The authors processed their data as follows. Decombinator V4 was used to perform V gene, J gene and CDR3 annotation of TCR sequences. Expanded TCRs were defined as changing significantly between any two time points under a Poisson model with p below 0.0001. TCR abundances were normalised to the total number of TCRs sequenced per sample and were expressed as counts per million. MAIT TCRs were defined by TRAV1-2 paired with TRAJ12, TRAJ20 or TRAJ33, and iNKT TCRs by TRAV10 paired with TRAJ18. VDJdb, accessed 1 November 2021, was searched for CMV, EBV and SARS-CoV-2 annotated TCRs, with TCRs annotated for multiple antigens excluded. TCRdb's own reprocessing of the public reads used fastp at Q25 and MiXCR and kept productive beta chains. A single entry per CDR3 protein holds the most common genes and DNA from its merged rows. These V and J calls rely on TCRdb rather than the paper's analysis. The sample records under 45,000 distinct CDR3 sequences, roughly 7.9% of which are singletons. Jointly, the top ten make up over 10% of the sample.

This specimen belongs to a study of early T cells in non-severe SARS-CoV-2 infection (TCRdb year 2021). Regarding the research as a whole: TCR sequencing used bulk RNA from unsorted whole blood, so alpha and beta chains could not be paired. On the study overall, not on this receptor specifically: VDJdb matching was skewed toward anti-spike CD8 responses and likely underestimated virus-specific expansions, missing private and CD4 specificities.

This sequence originates from an adult who was a healthcare worker with PCR-confirmed SARS-CoV-2 infection or an uninfected control (not recorded which). The sequence joins TRBV6-1 to TRBJ2-1, and 7 bases in between align with TRBD1. The sample was whole blood, taken at baseline. Here the CDR3 is given as CASSERDRVPLRLYHTSSYNEQFF. The nucleotide sequence is given as TGTGCCAGCAGTGAACGGGACAGAGTCCCACTCCGACTCTATCATACAAGCTCCTACAATGAGCAGTTCTTC.